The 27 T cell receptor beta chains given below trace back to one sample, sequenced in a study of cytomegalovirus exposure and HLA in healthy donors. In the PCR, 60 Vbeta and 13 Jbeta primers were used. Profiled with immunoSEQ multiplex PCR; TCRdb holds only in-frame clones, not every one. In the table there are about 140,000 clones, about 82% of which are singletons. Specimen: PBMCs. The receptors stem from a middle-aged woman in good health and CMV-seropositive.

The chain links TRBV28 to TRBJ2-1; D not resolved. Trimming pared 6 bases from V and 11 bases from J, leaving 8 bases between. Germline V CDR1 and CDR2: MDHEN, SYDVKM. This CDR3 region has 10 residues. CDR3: CASSSLQQFF. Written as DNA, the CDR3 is TGTGCCAGCAGCTCCCTTCAGCAGTTCTTC.

The CDR3 bases are TGTGCCAGTGGCAGGGGGCCGGAAATCGACACCGGGGAGCTGTTTTTT. It yields the protein CASGRGPEIDTGELFF. The gene calls are TRBV19 and TRBJ2-2; TRBD1 matches 8 bases. Germline V CDR1 and CDR2: LNHDA, SQIVND (reference sequence). The CDR3 extends over 16 amino acids. The junction had 11 bases not matched to a gene; V was cut back by 8 bases and J by 3 bases.

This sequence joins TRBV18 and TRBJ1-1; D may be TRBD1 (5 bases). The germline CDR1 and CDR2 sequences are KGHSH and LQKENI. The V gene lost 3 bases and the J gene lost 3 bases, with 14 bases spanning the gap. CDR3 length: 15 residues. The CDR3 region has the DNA TGTGCCAGCTCACCCCCAGGGCGGGGCCACACTGAAGCTTTCTTT. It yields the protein CASSPPGRGHTEAFF.

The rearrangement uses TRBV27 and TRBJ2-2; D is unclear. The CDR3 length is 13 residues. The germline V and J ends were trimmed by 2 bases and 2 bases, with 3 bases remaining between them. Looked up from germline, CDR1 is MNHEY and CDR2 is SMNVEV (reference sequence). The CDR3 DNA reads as TGTGCCAGCAGTTTACTTAACACCGGGGAGCTGTTTTTT. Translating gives CASSLLNTGELFF.

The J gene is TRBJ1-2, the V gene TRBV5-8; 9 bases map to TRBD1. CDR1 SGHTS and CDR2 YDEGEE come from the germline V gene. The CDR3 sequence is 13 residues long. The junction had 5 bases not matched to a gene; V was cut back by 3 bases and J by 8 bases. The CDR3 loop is CASSSGQGYGYTF. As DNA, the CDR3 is TGTGCCAGCAGCTCCGGACAGGGGTACGGCTACACCTTC.

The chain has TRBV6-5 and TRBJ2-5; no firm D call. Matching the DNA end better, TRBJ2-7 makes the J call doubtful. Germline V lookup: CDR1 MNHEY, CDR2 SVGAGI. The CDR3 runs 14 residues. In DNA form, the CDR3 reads TGTGCCAGCCGAGCACTTTCCCCTAACTACGAGCAGTACTTC. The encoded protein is CASRALSPNYEQYF.

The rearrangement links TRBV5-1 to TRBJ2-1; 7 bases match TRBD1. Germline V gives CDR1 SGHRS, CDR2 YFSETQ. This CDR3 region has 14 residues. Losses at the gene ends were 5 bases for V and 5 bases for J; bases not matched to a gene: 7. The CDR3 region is CASSMGQSDNEQFF. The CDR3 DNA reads TGCGCCAGCAGTATGGGACAGTCCGACAATGAGCAGTTCTTC.

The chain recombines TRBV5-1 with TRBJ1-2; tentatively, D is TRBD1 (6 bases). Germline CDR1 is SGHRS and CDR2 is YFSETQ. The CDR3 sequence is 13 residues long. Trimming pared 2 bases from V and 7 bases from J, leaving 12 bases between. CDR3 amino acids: CASSLGTGFGYTF. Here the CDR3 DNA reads TGCGCCAGCAGCTTAGGTACAGGGTTTGGCTACACCTTC.

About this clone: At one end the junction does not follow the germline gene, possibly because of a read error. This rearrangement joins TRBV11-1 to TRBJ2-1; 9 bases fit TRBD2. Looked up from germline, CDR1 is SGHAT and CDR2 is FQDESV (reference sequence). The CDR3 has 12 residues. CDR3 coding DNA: TGTGCCAGCAGCTCCACTAGCGGGTCCTCGGTCTTC. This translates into CASSSTSGSSVF.

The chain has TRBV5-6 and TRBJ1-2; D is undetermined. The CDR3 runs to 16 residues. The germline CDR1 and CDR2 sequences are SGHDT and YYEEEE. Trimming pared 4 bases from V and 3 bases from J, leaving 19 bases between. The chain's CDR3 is CASSPGTGSGYYGYTF. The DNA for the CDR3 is TGTGCCAGCAGCCCGGGTACGGGAAGTGGGTACTATGGCTACACCTTC.

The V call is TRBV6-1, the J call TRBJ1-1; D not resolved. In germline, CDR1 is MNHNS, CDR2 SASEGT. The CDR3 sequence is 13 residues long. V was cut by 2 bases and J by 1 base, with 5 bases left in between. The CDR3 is CASSERRNTEAFF. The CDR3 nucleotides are TGTGCCAGCAGTGAAAGGAGGAACACTGAAGCTTTCTTT.

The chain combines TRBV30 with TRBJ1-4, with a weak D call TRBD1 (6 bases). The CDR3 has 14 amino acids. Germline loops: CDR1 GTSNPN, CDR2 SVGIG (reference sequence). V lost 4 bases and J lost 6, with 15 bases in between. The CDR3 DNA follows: TGTGCCTGGATCTTCACACAGGGAGATGAAAAACTGTTTTTT. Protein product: CAWIFTQGDEKLFF.

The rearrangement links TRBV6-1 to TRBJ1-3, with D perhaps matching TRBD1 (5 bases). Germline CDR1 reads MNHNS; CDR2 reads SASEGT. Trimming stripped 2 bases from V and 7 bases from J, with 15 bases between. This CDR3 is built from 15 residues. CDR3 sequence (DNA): TGTGCCAGCAGTGAATGGGCAGGGCCAGGGAACACCATATATTTT. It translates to CASSEWAGPGNTIYF.

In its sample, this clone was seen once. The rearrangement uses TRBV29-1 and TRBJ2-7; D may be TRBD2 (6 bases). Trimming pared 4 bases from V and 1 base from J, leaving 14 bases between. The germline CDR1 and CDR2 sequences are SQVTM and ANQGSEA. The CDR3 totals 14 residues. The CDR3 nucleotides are TGCAGCGTTGCCAGTGGGAGGCGTTCCTACGAGCAGTACTTC. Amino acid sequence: CSVASGRRSYEQYF.

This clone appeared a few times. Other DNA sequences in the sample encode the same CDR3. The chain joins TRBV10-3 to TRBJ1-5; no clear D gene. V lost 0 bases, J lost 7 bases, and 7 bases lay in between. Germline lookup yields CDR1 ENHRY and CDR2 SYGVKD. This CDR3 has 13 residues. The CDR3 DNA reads TGTGCCATCAGTGAGTCGTCGGGGCAGCCCCAGCATTTT. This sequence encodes CAISESSGQPQHF.

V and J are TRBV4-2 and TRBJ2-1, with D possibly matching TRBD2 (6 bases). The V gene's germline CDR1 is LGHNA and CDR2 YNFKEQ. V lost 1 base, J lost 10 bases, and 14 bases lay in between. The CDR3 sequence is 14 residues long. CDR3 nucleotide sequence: TGTGCCAGCAGCCAAGCATGGCGGGAAGGGGAGCAGTTCTTC. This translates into CASSQAWREGEQFF.

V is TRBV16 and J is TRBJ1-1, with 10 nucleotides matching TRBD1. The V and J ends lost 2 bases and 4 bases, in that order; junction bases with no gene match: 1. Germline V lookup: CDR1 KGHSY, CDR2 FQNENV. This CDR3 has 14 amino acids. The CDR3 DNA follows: TGTGCCAGCAGCCAAAGGACAGGGGGCACTGAAGCTTTCTTT. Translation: CASSQRTGGTEAFF. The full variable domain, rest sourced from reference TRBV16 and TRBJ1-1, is GEEVAQTPKHLVRGEGQKAKLYCAPIKGHSYVFWYQQVLKNEFKFLISFQNENVFDETGMPKERFSAKCLPNSPCSLEIQATKLEDSAVYFCASSQRTGGTEAFFGQGTRLTVV.

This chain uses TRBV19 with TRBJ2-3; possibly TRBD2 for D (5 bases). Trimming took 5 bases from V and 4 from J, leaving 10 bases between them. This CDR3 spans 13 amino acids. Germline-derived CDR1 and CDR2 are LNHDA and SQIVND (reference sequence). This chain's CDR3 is CASSLGLADTQYF. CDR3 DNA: TGTGCCAGTAGTCTCGGACTTGCAGATACGCAGTATTTT.

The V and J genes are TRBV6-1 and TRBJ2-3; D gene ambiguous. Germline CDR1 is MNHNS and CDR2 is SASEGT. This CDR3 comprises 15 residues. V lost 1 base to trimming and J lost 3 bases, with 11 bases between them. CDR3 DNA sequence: TGTGCCAGCAGTGAAGACATCTTATCGACAGATACGCAGTATTTT. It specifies CASSEDILSTDTQYF.

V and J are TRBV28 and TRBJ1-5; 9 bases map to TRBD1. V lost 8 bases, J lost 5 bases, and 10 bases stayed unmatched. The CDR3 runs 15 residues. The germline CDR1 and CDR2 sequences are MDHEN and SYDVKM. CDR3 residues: CASGTRDRADQPQHF. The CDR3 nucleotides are TGTGCCAGCGGTACCCGGGACAGGGCTGATCAGCCCCAGCATTTT.

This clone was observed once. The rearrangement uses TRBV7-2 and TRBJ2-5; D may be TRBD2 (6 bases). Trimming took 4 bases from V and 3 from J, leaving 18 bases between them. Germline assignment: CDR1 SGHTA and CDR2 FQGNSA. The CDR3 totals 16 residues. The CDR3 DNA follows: TGTGCCAGCAGCTGGAGGGGCCGGGAAATAAAAGAGACCCAGTACTTC. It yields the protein CASSWRGREIKETQYF.

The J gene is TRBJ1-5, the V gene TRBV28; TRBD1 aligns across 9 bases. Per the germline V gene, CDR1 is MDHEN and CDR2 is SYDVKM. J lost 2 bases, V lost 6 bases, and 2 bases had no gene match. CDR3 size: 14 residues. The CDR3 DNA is TGTGCCAGCAGACGACAGGGGGGCAATCAGCCCCAGCATTTT. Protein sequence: CASRRQGGNQPQHF.

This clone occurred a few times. The CDR3 sequence: CASNRGNSDNEQFF. As DNA, the CDR3 is TGTGCCTCTAACAGGGGGAACAGTGACAATGAGCAGTTCTTC. The genes are TRBV6-5 and TRBJ2-1, with 8 bases that match TRBD1. With V trimmed by 11 bases and J by 5 bases, 11 bases remained unmatched. This CDR3 has 14 residues. Germline V lookup: CDR1 MNHEY, CDR2 SVGAGI.

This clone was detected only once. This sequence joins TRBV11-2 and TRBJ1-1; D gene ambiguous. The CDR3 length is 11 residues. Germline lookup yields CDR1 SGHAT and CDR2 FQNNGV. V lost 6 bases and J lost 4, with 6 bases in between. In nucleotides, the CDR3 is TGTGCCAGCAGGAGTTCCACTGAAGCTTTCTTT. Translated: CASRSSTEAFF.

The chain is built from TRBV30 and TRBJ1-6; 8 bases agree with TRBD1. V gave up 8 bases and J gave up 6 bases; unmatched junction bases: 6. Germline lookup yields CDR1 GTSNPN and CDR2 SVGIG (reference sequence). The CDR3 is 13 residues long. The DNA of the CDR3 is TGTGCCAGGCAGGGGGCCCTTAATTCACCCCTCCACTTT. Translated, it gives CARQGALNSPLHF.

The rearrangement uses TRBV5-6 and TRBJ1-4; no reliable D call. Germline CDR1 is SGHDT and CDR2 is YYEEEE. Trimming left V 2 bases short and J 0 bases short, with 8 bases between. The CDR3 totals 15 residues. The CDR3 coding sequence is TGTGCCAGCAGCTTACCAGAACCAACTAATGAAAAACTGTTTTTT. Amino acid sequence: CASSLPEPTNEKLFF.

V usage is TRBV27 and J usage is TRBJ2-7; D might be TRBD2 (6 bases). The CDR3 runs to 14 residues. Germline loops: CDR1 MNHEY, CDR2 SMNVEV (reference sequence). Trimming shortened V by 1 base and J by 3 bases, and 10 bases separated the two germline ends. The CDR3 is CASSLLGGNYEQYF. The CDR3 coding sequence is TGTGCCAGCAGTTTATTAGGAGGGAACTACGAGCAGTACTTC.